The next 24 T cell receptor beta chains were all read from a single sample in a study of control samples from healthy donors and cancer patients. Method: immunoSEQ multiplex PCR; TCRdb's copy keeps in-frame clones and lacks some. The data show 100,000 to 150,000 clones, with more than 90% seen just once and 4.5% to 7% held by the top ten. Source material: blood. Receptors were obtained from a man between 18 and 35 years old in good health.

This rearrangement joins TRBV7-9 to TRBJ1-1; D ambiguous. V shed 5 bases and J shed 3 bases, with 10 bases lying between them. This CDR3 is 13 amino acids long. CDR1 is SEHNR and CDR2 is FQNEAQ in the germline V gene (reference sequence). CDR3 coding DNA: TGTGCCAGCAGCGCTGAGCATTACACTGAAGCTTTCTTT. Its protein product is CASSAEHYTEAFF. The full variable domain, in which reference TRBV7-9 and TRBJ1-1 provide the parts outside the CDR3, is DTGVSQNPRHKITKRGQNVTFRCDPISEHNRLYWYRQTLGQGPEFLTYFQNEAQLEKSRLLSDRFSAERPKGSFSTLEIQRTEQGDSAMYLCASSAEHYTEAFFGQGTRLTVV.

The gene calls are TRBV4-1 and TRBJ2-7, with 7 bases aligning to TRBD2. Germline CDR1 is MGHRA and CDR2 is YSYEKL. The CDR3 consists of 13 residues. Trimming took 1 base from V and 7 from J; bases not matched to a gene: 4. CDR3 nucleotide sequence: TGCGCCAGCAGCCAAGTCGGGGGAGGGGAGCAGTACTTC. Translation: CASSQVGGGEQYF.

The V and J genes are TRBV9 and TRBJ1-4; the D is unclear. V was clipped by 4 bases and J by 0 bases, with 16 bases between them. From germline, CDR1 is SGDLS and CDR2 YYNGEE. The CDR3 extends over 17 amino acids. CDR3 sequence reads: CASSPHPVMATNEKLFF. The CDR3 nucleotides read TGTGCCAGCAGCCCTCACCCCGTGATGGCAACTAATGAAAAACTGTTTTTT.

The table lists this clone with a count of one. V usage is TRBV4-2 and J usage is TRBJ2-7, with 8 bases aligning to TRBD2. Germline CDR1 and CDR2: LGHNA and YNFKEQ. After removal of 1 base from V and 2 bases from J, the junction contained 10 bases not matched to a gene. This CDR3 has 17 amino acids. The CDR3 DNA reads TGTGCCAGCAGCCAAGGAACGGCGGGGGGACCCCCCTACGAGCAGTACTTC. It codes for CASSQGTAGGPPYEQYF.

The V gene is TRBV7-2, the J gene TRBJ2-7; 7 bases are a match to TRBD1. The V gene end was trimmed by 5 bases and the J gene end by 3 bases; junction bases not matched to a gene: 4. The CDR3 contains 13 residues. CDR1 is SGHTA, CDR2 FQGNSA, per germline. CDR3 nucleotides: TGTGCCAGCAGCGTCCGGGACAGCTACGAGCAGTACTTC. Protein product: CASSVRDSYEQYF.

V is TRBV7-3 and J is TRBJ2-3; D possibly corresponds to TRBD2 (6 bases). This CDR3 contains 15 residues. V was clipped by 5 bases and J by 7 bases, with 19 bases between them. Looked up from germline, CDR1 is SGHTA and CDR2 is FQGTGA. CDR3 protein: CASSPFAGTTNTQYF. CDR3 bases: TGTGCCAGCAGCCCCTTCGCGGGGACCACGAATACGCAGTATTTT.

V is TRBV6-5 and J is TRBJ1-2, with D maybe TRBD1 (5 bases). The CDR3 consists of 14 residues. V was pared by 6 bases and J by 4 bases, with 15 bases between. Germline loops: CDR1 MNHEY, CDR2 SVGAGI. CDR3 amino acids: CASRRQGAPYGYTF. DNA for the CDR3: TGTGCCAGCAGAAGACAAGGGGCGCCCTATGGCTACACCTTC.

The chain joins TRBV14 to TRBJ2-7; D uncertain. Trimming cost V 3 bases and J 3 bases, with 9 bases left between them. In germline, CDR1 is SGHDN, CDR2 FVKESK. The length of the CDR3 is 13 residues. The CDR3 DNA reads as TGTGCCAGCAGCCACCTCGCGTTCTACGAGCAGTACTTC. Translating it yields CASSHLAFYEQYF.

This clone was seen a handful of times. The chain employs TRBV2 and TRBJ1-1, with D perhaps TRBD1 (5 bases). The CDR3 loop spans 12 amino acids. CDR1 and CDR2 from the germline V gene are SNHLY and FYNNEI. V was cut by 5 bases and J by 6 bases, with 10 bases left in between. The CDR3 DNA sequence: TGTGCCAGCAGTATGGGGGTATCTGAAGCTTTCTTT. Encoded protein: CASSMGVSEAFF.

The chain recombines TRBV11-2 with TRBJ2-1; 8 positions agree with TRBD1. J gave up 6 bases and V 1 base, and 5 bases lay outside the gene matches. Germline V CDR1 and CDR2: SGHAT, FQNNGV. This CDR3 is 15 amino acids long. The CDR3 reads CASSLAGGAGNEQFF. CDR3 nucleotides: TGTGCCAGCAGCTTAGCAGGGGGCGCCGGCAATGAGCAGTTCTTC.

The chain couples TRBV19 to TRBJ2-7; 7 nucleotides agree with TRBD1. Germline loops: CDR1 LNHDA, CDR2 SQIVND (reference sequence). This CDR3 has 13 amino acids. The V segment lost 4 bases and the J segment 7 bases; nucleotides outside the gene matches: 7. The DNA of the CDR3 is TGTGCCAGTAGTAAGGACAGGACCGAGGAGCAGTACTTC. The encoded protein is CASSKDRTEEQYF.

In this sample, this clone turned up a few times. This chain uses TRBV3-1 (or the pseudogene TRBV3-2) with TRBJ1-2; possible D gene TRBD1, 5 bases. The CDR3 runs 18 residues. CDR1 and CDR2 (germline): LGHDT, YNNKEL (reference sequence). V was shortened by 0 bases and J by 4 bases, with 21 bases between the two germline ends. This CDR3 is CASSQDPVGGRIGYGYTF. The DNA for the CDR3 is TGTGCCAGCAGCCAAGACCCCGTGGGGGGACGGATTGGCTATGGCTACACCTTC.

V is TRBV5-4 and J is TRBJ2-7; D is unclear. V lost 4 bases and J lost 0, with 5 bases in between. This CDR3 has 12 amino acids. Germline loops: CDR1 SGHNT, CDR2 YYREEE (reference sequence). In DNA, the CDR3 is TGTGCCAGCAGCGAGAGCTCCTACGAGCAGTACTTC. Protein product: CASSESSYEQYF.

The gene calls are TRBV2 and TRBJ2-3; 11 nucleotides agree with TRBD2. This CDR3 contains 17 residues. From germline, CDR1 is SNHLY and CDR2 FYNNEI. With 0 bases clipped from V and 2 bases from J, the junction kept 4 bases outside the gene matches. CDR3 sequence reads: CASSEAASGGHTDTQYF. DNA of the CDR3: TGTGCCAGCAGTGAAGCGGCTAGCGGGGGGCACACAGATACGCAGTATTTT. Based on the CDR3 plus reference TRBV2 and TRBJ2-3, the full variable domain is EPEVTQTPSHQVTQMGQEVILRCVPISNHLYFYWYRQILGQKVEFLVSFYNNEISEKSEIFDDQFSVERPDGSNFTLKIRSTKLEDSAMYFCASSEAASGGHTDTQYFGPGTRLTVL.

This sequence joins TRBV2 and TRBJ2-5, with 8 bases identical to TRBD1. V shed 10 bases, J shed 9 bases, and the junction held 16 bases outside the gene matches. The CDR3 is 14 amino acids. Per the germline V gene, CDR1 is SNHLY and CDR2 is FYNNEI. The CDR3 DNA sequence: TGTGCCACGGGGGACGGGACAGGTGAATTCCCCCAGTACTTC. This translates into CATGDGTGEFPQYF.

This clone came up once. The chain carries TRBV25-1 and TRBJ2-5, with TRBD1 matching over 9 bases. The V gene's germline CDR1 is MGHDK and CDR2 SYGVNS. CDR3 length equals 14 residues. V shed 2 bases and J 6 bases; nucleotides not matched to a gene: 4. CDR3 loop: CASSETGGAKTQYF. The CDR3 bases are TGTGCCAGCAGTGAAACAGGGGGCGCGAAGACCCAGTACTTC.

This clone was found many times. The V gene is TRBV6-5, the J gene TRBJ2-7; a weak D match, TRBD2 (7 bases). CDR3 length: 15 residues. Germline V gives CDR1 MNHEY, CDR2 SVGAGI. Trimming took off 4 bases at V and 7 bases at J, with 20 bases between the two ends. The CDR3 loop is CASSSLRGGAGEQYF. CDR3 nucleotides: TGTGCCAGCAGTTCCCTCCGAGGGGGGGCCGGGGAGCAGTACTTC.

The chain carries TRBV9 and TRBJ2-2, with no clear D. Trimming pared 4 bases from V and 0 bases from J, leaving 13 bases between. Germline lookup yields CDR1 SGDLS and CDR2 YYNGEE. This CDR3 region has 16 residues. In nucleotides, the CDR3 is TGTGCCAGCAGCCCGGCTTCCGGCCCGAACACCGGGGAGCTGTTTTTT. It specifies CASSPASGPNTGELFF. The whole variable domain, filled in from reference TRBV9 and TRBJ2-2, reads DSGVTQTPKHLITATGQRVTLRCSPRSGDLSVYWYQQSLDQGLQFLIQYYNGEERAKGNILERFSAQQFPDLHSELNLSSLELGDSALYFCASSPASGPNTGELFFGEGSRLTVL.

The rearrangement links TRBV6-6 to TRBJ1-2, with TRBD1 matching over 9 bases. The CDR3 has 17 residues. Germline values: CDR1 MNHNY, CDR2 SVGAGI (reference sequence). With 5 bases clipped from V and 1 base from J, the junction kept 11 bases outside the gene matches. The DNA of the CDR3 is TGTGCCAGCAGTCGATACTTCCGGGACAGGGATAACTATGGCTACACCTTC. Translated, it gives CASSRYFRDRDNYGYTF.

The rearrangement uses TRBV27 and TRBJ2-5; 9 bases align to TRBD1. Germline V lookup: CDR1 MNHEY, CDR2 SMNVEV (reference sequence). V was pared by 6 bases and J by 1 base, with 0 bases of the junction left unmatched. This CDR3 is 13 amino acids long. The CDR3 DNA sequence: TGTGCCAGCAGGGGACAGGGCCAAGAGACCCAGTACTTC. Its translation is CASRGQGQETQYF.

The chain combines TRBV3-1 (or the pseudogene TRBV3-2) with TRBJ2-7; 11 positions match TRBD2. The CDR3 sequence is 15 residues long. The trim removed 4 bases at V and 4 bases at J, leaving 6 bases unmatched. Per the germline V gene, CDR1 is LGHDT and CDR2 is YNNKEL (reference sequence). The CDR3: CASSLAGGLLYEQYF. CDR3 nucleotides: TGTGCCAGCAGCCTAGCGGGGGGGCTCCTTTACGAGCAGTACTTC.

The CDR3 region is CASSLGQGATYEQYF. The CDR3 DNA reads as TGCGCCAGCAGCTTGGGACAGGGGGCCACCTACGAGCAGTACTTC. This rearrangement joins TRBV5-1 to TRBJ2-7; TRBD1 aligns across 10 bases. Germline V CDR1 and CDR2: SGHRS, YFSETQ. Trimming removed 0 bases from V and 2 bases from J; junction bases left unmatched: 2. This CDR3 spans 15 amino acids. Supplemented by reference TRBV5-1 and TRBJ2-7, the full variable domain reads KAGVTQTPRYLIKTRGQQVTLSCSPISGHRSVSWYQQTPGQGLQFLFEYFSETQRNKGNFPGRFSGRQFSNSRSEMNVSTLELGDSALYLCASSLGQGATYEQYFGPGTRLTVT.

The CDR3: CASSLSLGGHYEQYF. The CDR3, as DNA: TGTGCCAGCAGCTTATCCCTAGGGGGGCACTACGAGCAGTACTTC. The genes are TRBV5-4 and TRBJ2-7, with D possibly being TRBD1 or TRBD2 (6 bases each). Germline assignment: CDR1 SGHNT and CDR2 YYREEE (reference sequence). The V gene lost 2 bases and the J gene lost 3 bases, with 15 bases spanning the gap. The CDR3 spans 15 residues.

The chain has TRBV2 and TRBJ2-5; 7 bases line up with TRBD1. After removal of 4 bases from V and 6 bases from J, the junction contained 8 bases not matched to a gene. Germline CDR1 is SNHLY and CDR2 is FYNNEI. CDR3 length: 14 residues. CDR3 nucleotides: TGTGCCAGCAGTGTACAGGGGATCTCAAAGACCCAGTACTTC. This translates into CASSVQGISKTQYF.